This TCR beta chain stems from a study of human T cells and chemical hapten exposure. Time point of the sample: patch test 1, 2 weeks after DPC sensitization. Treatment denoted: therapeutic diphenylcyclopropenone sensitization with weekly scalp DPC. This clonotype has ten or more counts. Its antigen is undetermined. Using its own MiXCR run on the RACE reads, TCRdb lists one record per CDR3 protein. Among about 360,000 distinct CDR3 sequences, approximately 4.4% were seen once, and the ten largest hold about 2.1%. Findings and caveats of the study: With regard to DPC sensitization, TCRs above 1 in 1000 frequency did not change.

Material: whole blood, obtained in connection with sensitization to the hapten diphenylcyclopropenone (DPC). The origin of this receptor is a woman aged 45-65 years with alopecia areata. Some clones in this sample may be carry-over from other donors' samples.

CDR3 region: CASSRKTVAGDDEQFF. In DNA, the CDR3 is TGCGCCAGCAGCCGGAAGACGGTAGCGGGAGACGATGAGCAGTTCTTC. The chain recombines TRBV4-3 with TRBJ2-1, with 9 bases aligning to TRBD2. CDR3 length equals 16 residues. The V gene end was trimmed by 4 bases and the J gene end by 8 bases; junction bases not matched to a gene: 12. Germline V CDR1 and CDR2: LGHNA, YSLEER.